This T cell receptor (beta chain) was obtained from a study of OX40 agonist ivuxolimab in advanced cancers. The CDR3 is made up of 14 amino acids. Germline V gene sequence: CDR1 SGHAT, CDR2 FQNNGV. V lost 4 bases and J lost 5, with 15 bases in between. Produced via immunoSEQ multiplex PCR; TCRdb's table is partial and in-frame only. The sample carries over 40,000 clones, approximately 81% recorded once. V is TRBV11-2 and J is TRBJ2-7; D may be TRBD1 or TRBD2 (7 bases each). The source of this sequence is an adult with an advanced solid tumor such as melanoma, head and neck, liver or kidney cancer. This specimen consisted of CD4+ or CD8+ T cells sorted from blood, obtained in a trial of the OX40 agonist ivuxolimab. The DNA for the CDR3 is TGTGCCAGCAGCTCCGGACTAGACAGGGACGAGCAGTACTTC. Its translation: CASSSGLDRDEQYF.